The entry below gives a single TCR beta chain sequence along with its context. The source of the sample is a study of T cell changes during pregnancy in multiple sclerosis. The CDR3 sequence is 18 residues long. The method was immunoSEQ multiplex PCR; TCRdb's version includes in-frame clones alone and lacks a portion of them. The repertoire holds approximately 79,000 clones, with more than 90% as singletons. The material was CD4+ T cells from peripheral blood mononuclear cells, obtained before pregnancy. The J gene is TRBJ2-3, the V gene TRBV21-1; TRBD2, the table's D call, lacks a check against the DNA. TRBV21-1 is tagged as a pseudogene. The source is a female donor with multiple sclerosis, enrolled in a pregnancy study. The CDR3 loop is CASSKVELRANCTDTQYF. As DNA, the CDR3 is TGTGCCAGCAGCAAGGTGGAACTGCGGGCGAATTGCACAGATACGCAGTATTTT.